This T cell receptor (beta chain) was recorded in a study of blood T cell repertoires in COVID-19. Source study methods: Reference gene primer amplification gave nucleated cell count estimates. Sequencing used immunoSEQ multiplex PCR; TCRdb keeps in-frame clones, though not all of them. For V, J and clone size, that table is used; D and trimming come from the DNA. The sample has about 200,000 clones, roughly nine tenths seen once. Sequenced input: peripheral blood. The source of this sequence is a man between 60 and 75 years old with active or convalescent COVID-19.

CDR3: CASAADISNQPQHF. The CDR3 nucleotides read TGTGCCAGCGCGGCGGACATCAGTAATCAGCCCCAGCATTTT. The J gene is TRBJ1-5, the V gene TRBV10-3; D is possibly TRBD1 (5 bases). Germline V gives CDR1 ENHRY, CDR2 SYGVKD. The CDR3 covers 14 residues. The ends were cut back, 10 bases at V and 4 bases at J, with 17 bases in the middle.